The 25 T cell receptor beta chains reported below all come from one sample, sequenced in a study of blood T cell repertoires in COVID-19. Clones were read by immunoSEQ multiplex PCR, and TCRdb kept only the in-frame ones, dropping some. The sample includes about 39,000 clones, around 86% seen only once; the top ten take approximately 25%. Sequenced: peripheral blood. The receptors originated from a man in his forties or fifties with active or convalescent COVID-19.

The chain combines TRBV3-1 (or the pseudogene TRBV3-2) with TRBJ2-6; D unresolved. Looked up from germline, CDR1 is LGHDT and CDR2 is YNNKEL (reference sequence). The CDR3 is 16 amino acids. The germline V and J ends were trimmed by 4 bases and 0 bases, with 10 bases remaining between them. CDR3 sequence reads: CASSPAGYSGANVLTF. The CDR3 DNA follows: TGTGCCAGCAGCCCAGCAGGTTACTCTGGGGCCAACGTCCTGACTTTC.

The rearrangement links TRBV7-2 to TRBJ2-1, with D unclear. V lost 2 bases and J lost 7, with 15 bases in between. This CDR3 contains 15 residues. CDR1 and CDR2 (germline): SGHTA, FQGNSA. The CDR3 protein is CASSLLSGFGNEQFF. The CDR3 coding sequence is TGTGCCAGCAGCTTATTGTCGGGTTTCGGGAATGAGCAGTTCTTC. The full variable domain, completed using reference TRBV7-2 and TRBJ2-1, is GAGVSQSPSNKVTEKGKDVELRCDPISGHTALYWYRQSLGQGLEFLIYFQGNSAPDKSGLPSDRFSAERTGGSVSTLTIQRTQQEDSAVYLCASSLLSGFGNEQFFGPGTRLTVL.

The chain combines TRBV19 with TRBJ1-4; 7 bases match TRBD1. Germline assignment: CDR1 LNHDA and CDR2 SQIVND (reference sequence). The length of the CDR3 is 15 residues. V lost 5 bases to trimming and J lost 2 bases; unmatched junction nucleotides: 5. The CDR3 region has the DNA TGTGCCAGTAGTTCGACAGGGAGTACTAATGAAAAACTGTTTTTT. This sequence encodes CASSSTGSTNEKLFF.

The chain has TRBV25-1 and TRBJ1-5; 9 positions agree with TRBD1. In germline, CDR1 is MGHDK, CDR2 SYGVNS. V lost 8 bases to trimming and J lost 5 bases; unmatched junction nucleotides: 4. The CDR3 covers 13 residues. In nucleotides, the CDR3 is TGTGCCAGCCGGGACAGGGACCATCAGCCCCAGCATTTT. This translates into CASRDRDHQPQHF.

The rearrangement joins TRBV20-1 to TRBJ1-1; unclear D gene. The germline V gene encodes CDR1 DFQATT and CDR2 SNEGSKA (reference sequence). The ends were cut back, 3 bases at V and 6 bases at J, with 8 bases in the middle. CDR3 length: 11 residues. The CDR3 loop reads CSASGYPEAFF. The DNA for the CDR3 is TGCAGTGCTAGCGGTTACCCTGAAGCTTTCTTT.

CDR3 region: CASSTLVRGYEQYF. For the CDR3, the DNA is TGTGCCAGCAGCACCCTGGTAAGGGGCTACGAGCAGTACTTC. The rearrangement uses TRBV7-2 and TRBJ2-7; possible D gene TRBD1, 5 bases. V lost 5 bases, J lost 3 bases, and 14 bases lay in between. The CDR3 is made up of 14 amino acids. Germline V gives CDR1 SGHTA, CDR2 FQGNSA.

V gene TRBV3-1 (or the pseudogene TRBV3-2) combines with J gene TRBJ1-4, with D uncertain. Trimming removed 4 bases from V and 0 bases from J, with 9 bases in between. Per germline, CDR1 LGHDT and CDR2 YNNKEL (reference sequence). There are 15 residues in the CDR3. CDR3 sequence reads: CASSPAVATNEKLFF. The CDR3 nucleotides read TGTGCCAGCAGCCCGGCGGTTGCAACTAATGAAAAACTGTTTTTT.

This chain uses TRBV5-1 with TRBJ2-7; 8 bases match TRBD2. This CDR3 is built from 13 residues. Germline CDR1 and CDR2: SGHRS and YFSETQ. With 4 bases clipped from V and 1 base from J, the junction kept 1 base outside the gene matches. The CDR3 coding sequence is TGCGCCAGCAGCCAGCGGGGGTCCTACGAGCAGTACTTC. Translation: CASSQRGSYEQYF.

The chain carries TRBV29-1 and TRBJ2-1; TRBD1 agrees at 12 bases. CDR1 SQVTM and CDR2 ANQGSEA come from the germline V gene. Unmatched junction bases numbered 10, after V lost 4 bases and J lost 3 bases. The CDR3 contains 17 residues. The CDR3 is CSVVPVGTGGYYNEQFF. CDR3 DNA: TGCAGCGTTGTTCCCGTCGGGACAGGGGGCTACTACAATGAGCAGTTCTTC.

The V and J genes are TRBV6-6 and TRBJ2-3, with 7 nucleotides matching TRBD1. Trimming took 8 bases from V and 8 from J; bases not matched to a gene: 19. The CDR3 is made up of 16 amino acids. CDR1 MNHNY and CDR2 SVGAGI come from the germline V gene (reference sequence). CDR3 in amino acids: CASSPRQGATLGTQYF. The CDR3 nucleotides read TGTGCCAGCTCCCCCCGACAGGGCGCAACCTTGGGTACGCAGTATTTT.

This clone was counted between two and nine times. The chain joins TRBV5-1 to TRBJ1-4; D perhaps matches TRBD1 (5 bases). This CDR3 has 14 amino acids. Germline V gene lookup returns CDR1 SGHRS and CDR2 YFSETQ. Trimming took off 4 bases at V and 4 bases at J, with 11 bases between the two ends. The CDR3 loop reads CASSPDSDNEKLFF. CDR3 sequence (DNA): TGCGCCAGCAGCCCCGACAGCGATAATGAAAAACTGTTTTTT.

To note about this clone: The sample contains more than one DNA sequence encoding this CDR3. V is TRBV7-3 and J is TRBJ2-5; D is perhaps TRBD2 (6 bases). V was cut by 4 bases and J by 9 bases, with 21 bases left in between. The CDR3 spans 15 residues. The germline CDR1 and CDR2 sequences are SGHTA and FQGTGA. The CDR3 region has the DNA TGTGCCAGCAGCTCCGAGGGCCGCTCTGCGGGGCCCCAGTACTTC. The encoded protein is CASSSEGRSAGPQYF. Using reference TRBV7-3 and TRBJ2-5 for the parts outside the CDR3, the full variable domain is GAGVSQTPSNKVTEKGKYVELRCDPISGHTALYWYRQSLGQGPEFLIYFQGTGAADDSGLPNDRFFAVRPEGSVSTLKIQRTERGDSAVYLCASSSEGRSAGPQYFGPGTRLLVL.

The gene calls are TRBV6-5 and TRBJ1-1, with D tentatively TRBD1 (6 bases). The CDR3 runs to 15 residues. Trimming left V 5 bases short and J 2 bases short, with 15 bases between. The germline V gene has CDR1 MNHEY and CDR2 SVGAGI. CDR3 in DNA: TGTGCCAGCAGTACTTCCGCGGGGGGCAACACTGAAGCTTTCTTT. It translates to CASSTSAGGNTEAFF.

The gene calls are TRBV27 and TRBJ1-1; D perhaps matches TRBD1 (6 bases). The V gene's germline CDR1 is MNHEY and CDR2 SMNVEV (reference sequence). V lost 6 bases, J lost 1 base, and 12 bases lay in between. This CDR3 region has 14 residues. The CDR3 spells CASRKTGTNTEAFF. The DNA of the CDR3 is TGTGCCAGCAGAAAAACAGGGACGAACACTGAAGCTTTCTTT.

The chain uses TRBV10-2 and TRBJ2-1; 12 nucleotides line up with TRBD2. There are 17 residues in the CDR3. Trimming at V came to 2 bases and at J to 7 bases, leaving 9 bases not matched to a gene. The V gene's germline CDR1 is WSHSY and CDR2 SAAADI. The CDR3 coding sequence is TGCGCCAGCAGTGAGGCTAGCGGGAGGGCCGTGGGGAATGAGCAGTTCTTC. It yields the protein CASSEASGRAVGNEQFF.

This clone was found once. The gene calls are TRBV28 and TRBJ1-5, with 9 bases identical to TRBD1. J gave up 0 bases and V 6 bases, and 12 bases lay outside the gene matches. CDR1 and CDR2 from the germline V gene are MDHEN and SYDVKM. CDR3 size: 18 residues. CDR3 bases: TGTGCCAGCAGAGGTGAATCGGACAGGGGTTATAGCAATCAGCCCCAGCATTTT. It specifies CASRGESDRGYSNQPQHF.

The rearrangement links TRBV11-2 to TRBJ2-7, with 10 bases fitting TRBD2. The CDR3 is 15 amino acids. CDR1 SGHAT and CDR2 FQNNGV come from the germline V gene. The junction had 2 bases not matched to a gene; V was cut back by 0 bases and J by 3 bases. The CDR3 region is CASSLELAGNYEQYF. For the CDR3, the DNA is TGTGCCAGCAGCTTAGAACTAGCGGGAAACTACGAGCAGTACTTC.

CDR3 region: CASRLQGGYTF. In DNA form, the CDR3 reads TGTGCCAGCAGGCTACAGGGAGGCTACACCTTC. The chain recombines TRBV5-8 with TRBJ1-2; D is possibly TRBD1 (6 bases). Germline-derived CDR1 and CDR2 are SGHTS and YDEGEE. Trimming cost V 5 bases and J 8 bases, with 10 bases left between them. The CDR3 runs 11 residues.

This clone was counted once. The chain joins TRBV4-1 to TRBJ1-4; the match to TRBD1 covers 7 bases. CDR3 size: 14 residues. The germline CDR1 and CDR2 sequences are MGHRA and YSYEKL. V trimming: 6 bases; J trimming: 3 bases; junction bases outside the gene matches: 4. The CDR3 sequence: CASSQGVANEKLFF. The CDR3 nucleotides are TGCGCCAGCAGTCAGGGGGTAGCTAATGAAAAACTGTTTTTT.

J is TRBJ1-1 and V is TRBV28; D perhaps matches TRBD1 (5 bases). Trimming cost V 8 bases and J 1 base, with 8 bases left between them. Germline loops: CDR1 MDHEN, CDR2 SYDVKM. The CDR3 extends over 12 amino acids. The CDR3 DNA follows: TGTGCCAGCCGACAGCCGAACACTGAAGCTTTCTTT. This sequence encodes CASRQPNTEAFF.

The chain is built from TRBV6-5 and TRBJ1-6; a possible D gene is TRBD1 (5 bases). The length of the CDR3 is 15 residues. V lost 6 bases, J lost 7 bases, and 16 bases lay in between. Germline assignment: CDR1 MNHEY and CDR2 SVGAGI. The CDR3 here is CASRLGGGGNSPLHF. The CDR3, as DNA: TGTGCCAGCAGATTGGGGGGAGGAGGCAATTCACCCCTCCACTTT.

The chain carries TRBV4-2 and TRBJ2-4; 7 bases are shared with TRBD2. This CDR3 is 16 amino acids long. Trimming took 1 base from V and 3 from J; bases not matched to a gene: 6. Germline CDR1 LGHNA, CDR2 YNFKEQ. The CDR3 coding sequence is TGTGCCAGCAGCCAAGGGCGGGAGCAGGTCAAAAACATTCAGTACTTC. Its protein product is CASSQGREQVKNIQYF.

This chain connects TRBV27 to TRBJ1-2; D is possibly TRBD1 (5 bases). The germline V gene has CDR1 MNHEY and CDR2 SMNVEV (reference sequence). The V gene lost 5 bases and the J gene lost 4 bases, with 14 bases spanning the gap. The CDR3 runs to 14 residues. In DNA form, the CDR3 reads TGTGCCAGCAGTACCTCAACAGGTCCCTATGGCTACACCTTC. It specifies CASSTSTGPYGYTF.

CDR3 DNA sequence: TGTGCCAGCCGGGACAATGGAAACACCATATATTTT. This sequence encodes CASRDNGNTIYF. The chain joins TRBV6-6 to TRBJ1-3; D is perhaps TRBD1 (6 bases). CDR1 is MNHNY, CDR2 SVGAGI, per germline (reference sequence). The CDR3 is made up of 12 amino acids. Trimming pared 8 bases from V and 3 bases from J, leaving 8 bases between.

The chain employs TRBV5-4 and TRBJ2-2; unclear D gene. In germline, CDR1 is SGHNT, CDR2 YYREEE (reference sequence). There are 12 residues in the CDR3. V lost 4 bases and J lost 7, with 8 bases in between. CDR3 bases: TGTGCCAGCAGCCCGAGGAGCGGGGAGCTGTTTTTT. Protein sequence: CASSPRSGELFF.